This T cell receptor (beta chain) is drawn from a study of response to subunit inactivated influenza vaccine. General study points: Authors suggested seasonal influenza vaccinations each recruit few new T cells.

This CDR3 has 15 amino acids. V dropped 6 bases and J dropped 8; count of bases not matched to a gene: 8. In germline, CDR1 is SNHLY, CDR2 FYNNEI. TCRdb processed the RT-PCR reads anew with MiXCR; each CDR3 protein has one entry. This sample carries about 300,000 distinct CDR3 sequences, just over 20% of them seen once, and the ten largest clones take 10%. This clonotype was seen only a few times. Its cognate antigen is unknown. The chain combines TRBV2 with TRBJ1-6; 9 nucleotides line up with TRBD1. The receptor was isolated from a man aged 50 to 75 who received an inactivated influenza vaccine. The starting material was PBMCs from blood, obtained about 20 months after vaccination. CDR3 loop: CASRTDRGGYSPLHF. The CDR3 DNA is TGTGCCAGCAGAACGGACAGGGGCGGATATTCACCCCTCCACTTT.